This T cell receptor (beta chain) comes out of a study of cytomegalovirus exposure and HLA in healthy donors. Overall study context: The platform used for the 120 or so validation repertoires matched that of the 600 to 800 first-cohort repertoires, a later analysis reported. Whole-study findings and limits: Using the classifier, cytomegalovirus status was reportedly diagnosed with high specificity and sensitivity.

The data were produced by immunoSEQ multiplex PCR, yet TCRdb's version contains in-frame clones alone and is incomplete. This repertoire shows fewer than 250,000 clones, around nine tenths found once; its top ten account for 1.5% to 2.5%. These donors were members of the roughly 120-subject validation cohort, a group separate from the approximately 670-subject first cohort. Trimming cost V 3 bases and J 4 bases, with 15 bases left between them. CDR1 is MNHEY and CDR2 is SMNVEV in the germline V gene (reference sequence). CDR3 size: 15 residues. Details on this clone: Its antigen is not known.

The V call is TRBV27, the J call TRBJ1-1; D gene unclear. The sequenced material came from PBMCs. This TCR came from a woman between 18 and 30 years old in good health and CMV-seropositive. The CDR3 loop is CASSFGPGLPTEAFF. DNA of the CDR3: TGTGCCAGCAGTTTCGGCCCGGGTTTGCCCACTGAAGCTTTCTTT.